This TCR beta chain was sequenced in a study of T cell responses to AZD1222 COVID-19 vaccine. For this clone: The antigen is undetermined.

Study-level findings and limits: None of the repertoires were sampled until the peak T cell response had passed.

The CDR3 spans 12 residues. V lost 5 bases to trimming and J lost 6 bases, with 10 bases between them. Germline-derived CDR1 and CDR2 are LNHDA and SQIVND (reference sequence). Libraries were prepared by immunoSEQ multiplex PCR; TCRdb keeps only in-frame clonotypes and omits some of them. Of about 150,000 clones in the sample, about 91% are singletons; the top ten hold 1.1% to 1.5%. The chain recombines TRBV19 with TRBJ1-1; no firm D call. The clonotype originates from an adult in good health. Sequences were derived from peripheral blood, sampled on day 0 of AZD1222 vaccination. The CDR3 DNA sequence: TGTGCCAGTAGTCGTGTAGGAGCTGAAGCTTTCTTT. Protein product: CASSRVGAEAFF.